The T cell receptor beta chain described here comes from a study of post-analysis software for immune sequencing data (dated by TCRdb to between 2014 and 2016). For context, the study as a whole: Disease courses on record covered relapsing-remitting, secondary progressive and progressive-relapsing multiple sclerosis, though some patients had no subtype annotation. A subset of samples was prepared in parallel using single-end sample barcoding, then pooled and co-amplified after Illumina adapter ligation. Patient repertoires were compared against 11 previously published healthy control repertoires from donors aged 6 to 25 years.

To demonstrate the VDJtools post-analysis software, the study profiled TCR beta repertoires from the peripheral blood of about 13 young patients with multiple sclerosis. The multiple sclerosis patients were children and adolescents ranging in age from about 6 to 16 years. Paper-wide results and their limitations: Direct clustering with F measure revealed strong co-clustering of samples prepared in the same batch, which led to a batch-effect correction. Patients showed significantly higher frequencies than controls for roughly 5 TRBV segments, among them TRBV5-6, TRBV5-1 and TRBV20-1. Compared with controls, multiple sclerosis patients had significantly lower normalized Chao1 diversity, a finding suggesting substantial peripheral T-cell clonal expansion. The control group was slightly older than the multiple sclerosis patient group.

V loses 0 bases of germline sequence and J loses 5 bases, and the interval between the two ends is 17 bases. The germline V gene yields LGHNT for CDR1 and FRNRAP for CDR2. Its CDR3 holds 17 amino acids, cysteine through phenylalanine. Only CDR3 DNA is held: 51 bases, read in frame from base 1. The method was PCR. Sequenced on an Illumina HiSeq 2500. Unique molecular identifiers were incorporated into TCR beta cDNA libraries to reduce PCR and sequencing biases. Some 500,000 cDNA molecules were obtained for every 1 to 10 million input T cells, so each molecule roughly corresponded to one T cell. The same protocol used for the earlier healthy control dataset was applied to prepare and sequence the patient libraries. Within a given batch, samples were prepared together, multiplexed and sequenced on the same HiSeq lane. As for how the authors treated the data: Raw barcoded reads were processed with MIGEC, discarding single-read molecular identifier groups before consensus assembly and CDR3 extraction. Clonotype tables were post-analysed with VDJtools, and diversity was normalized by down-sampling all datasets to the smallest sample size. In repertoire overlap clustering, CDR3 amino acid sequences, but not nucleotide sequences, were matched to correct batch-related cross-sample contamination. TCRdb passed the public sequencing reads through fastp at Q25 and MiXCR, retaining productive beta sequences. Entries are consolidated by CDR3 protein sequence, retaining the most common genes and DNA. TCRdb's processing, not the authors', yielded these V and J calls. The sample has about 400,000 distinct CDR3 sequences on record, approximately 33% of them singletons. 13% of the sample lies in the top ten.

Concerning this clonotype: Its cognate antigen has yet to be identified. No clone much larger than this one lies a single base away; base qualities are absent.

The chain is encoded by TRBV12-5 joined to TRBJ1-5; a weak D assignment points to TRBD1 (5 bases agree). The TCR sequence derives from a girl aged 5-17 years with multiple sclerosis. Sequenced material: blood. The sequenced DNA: TGTGCTAGTGGTTTGGTACGGGTGGAAGGGGCAGATCAGCCCCAGCATTTT. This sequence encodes CASGLVRVEGADQPQHF.